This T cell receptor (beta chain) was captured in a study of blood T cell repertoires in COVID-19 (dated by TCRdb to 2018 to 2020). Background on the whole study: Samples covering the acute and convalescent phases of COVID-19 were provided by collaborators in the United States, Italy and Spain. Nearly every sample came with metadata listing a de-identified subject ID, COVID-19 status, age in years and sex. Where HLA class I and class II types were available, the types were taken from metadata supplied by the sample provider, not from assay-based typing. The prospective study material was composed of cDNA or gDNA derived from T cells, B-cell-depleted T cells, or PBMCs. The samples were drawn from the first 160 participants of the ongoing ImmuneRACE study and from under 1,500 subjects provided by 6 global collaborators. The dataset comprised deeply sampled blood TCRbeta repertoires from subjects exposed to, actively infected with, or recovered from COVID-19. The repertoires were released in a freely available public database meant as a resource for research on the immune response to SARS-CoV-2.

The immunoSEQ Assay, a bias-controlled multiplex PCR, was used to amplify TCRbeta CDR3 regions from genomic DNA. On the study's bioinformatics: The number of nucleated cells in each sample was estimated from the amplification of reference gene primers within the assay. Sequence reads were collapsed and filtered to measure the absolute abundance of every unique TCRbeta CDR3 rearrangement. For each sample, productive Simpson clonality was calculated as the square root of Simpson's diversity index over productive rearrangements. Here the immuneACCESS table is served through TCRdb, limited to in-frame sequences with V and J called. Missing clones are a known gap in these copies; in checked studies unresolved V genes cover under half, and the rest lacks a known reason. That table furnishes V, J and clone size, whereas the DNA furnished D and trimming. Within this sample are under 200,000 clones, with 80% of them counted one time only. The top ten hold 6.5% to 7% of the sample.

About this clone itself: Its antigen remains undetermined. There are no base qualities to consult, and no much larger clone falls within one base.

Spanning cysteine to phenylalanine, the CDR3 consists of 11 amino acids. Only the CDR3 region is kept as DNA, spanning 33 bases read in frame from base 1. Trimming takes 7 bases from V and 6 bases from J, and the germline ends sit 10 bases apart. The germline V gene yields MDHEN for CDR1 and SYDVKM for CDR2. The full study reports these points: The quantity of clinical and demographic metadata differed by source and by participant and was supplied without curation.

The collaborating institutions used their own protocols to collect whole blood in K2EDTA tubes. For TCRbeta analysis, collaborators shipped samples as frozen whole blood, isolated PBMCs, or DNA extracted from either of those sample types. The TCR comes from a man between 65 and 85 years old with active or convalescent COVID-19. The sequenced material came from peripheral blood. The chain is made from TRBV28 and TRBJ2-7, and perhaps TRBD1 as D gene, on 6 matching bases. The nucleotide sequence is TGTGCCAGCACCCAGGGGTTCGAGCAGTACTTC. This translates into CASTQGFEQYF.